This T cell receptor beta chain was sequenced for a study of T cell repertoires in cytomegalovirus infection. This CDR3 comprises 15 residues. Germline CDR1 LNHDA, CDR2 SQIVND (reference sequence). A note on this clonotype: Its antigen is undetermined.

Each CDR3 protein is one row after TCRdb ran MiXCR on the reads. The table lists approximately 590,000 distinct CDR3 sequences, 35% to 50% of them singletons. The chain is built from TRBV19 and TRBJ2-3; 7 bases align to TRBD1. This TCR came from a human donor in good health (CMV status not recorded). Some clones in this sample may be carry-over from other donors' samples. Sequences were derived from cultured PBMCs, sampled from culture after CMV antigen stimulation. CDR3 nucleotide sequence: TGTGCAACCTTACGACCGGGACAGTTCGCAGATACGCAGTATTTT. Its protein is CATLRPGQFADTQYF.